Each of the 9 T cell receptor beta chains below was sequenced from the same sample in a study of blood T cell repertoires in COVID-19 (dated by TCRdb to about 2020). Libraries were prepared through the immunoSEQ multiplex PCR assay. TCRdb's version of the immuneACCESS table is confined to in-frame rearrangements and falls short of the full clone set. An unresolved V gene accounts for under half of the shortfall where checked; the remainder is of unknown origin. The sample contains tens of thousands of clones, approximately 88% of them found a single time. The ten largest clones represent 8.5% to 10% of the sample. Source material: peripheral blood. All receptors derive from a human donor in a cohort sampled during active COVID-19.

V gene TRBV30 combines with J gene TRBJ2-2, with a weak D call TRBD1 (6 bases). Between the trimmed V and J ends, which lost 1 base and 1 base, there was a span of 7 bases. The CDR3 extends over 14 amino acids. Germline assignment: CDR1 GTSNPN and CDR2 SVGIG (reference sequence). The CDR3: CAWSADRNTGELFF. The CDR3 DNA reads as TGTGCCTGGAGTGCGGACAGGAACACCGGGGAGCTGTTTTTT. The full variable domain, completed using reference TRBV30 and TRBJ2-2, is SQTIHQWPATLVQPVGSPLSLECTVEGTSNPNLYWYRQAAGRGLQLLFYSVGIGQISSEVPQNLSASRPQDRQFILSSKKLLLSDSGFYLCAWSADRNTGELFFGEGSRLTVL.

The V and J genes are TRBV19 and TRBJ1-1; TRBD1 might be the D (5 bases). Germline-derived CDR1 and CDR2 are LNHDA and SQIVND (reference sequence). The CDR3 loop spans 15 amino acids. V was clipped by 4 bases and J by 11 bases, with 23 bases between them. The CDR3 sequence is CASSTPTSWGLGAFF. The CDR3 DNA sequence: TGTGCCAGTAGTACCCCCACATCATGGGGCCTCGGTGCTTTCTTT.

The rearrangement links TRBV3-1 (or the pseudogene TRBV3-2) to TRBJ1-2; 8 positions agree with TRBD1. The CDR3 length is 16 residues. Germline CDR1 LGHDT, CDR2 YNNKEL (reference sequence). V shed 4 bases, J shed 6 bases, and the junction held 13 bases outside the gene matches. The CDR3 DNA sequence: TGTGCCAGCAGCCCCTCGAACGCAGACAGGGGTGATGGCTACACCTTC. The encoded protein is CASSPSNADRGDGYTF.

This chain connects TRBV7-8 to TRBJ2-3; D might be TRBD2 (6 bases). Trimming shortened V by 5 bases and J by 6 bases, and 15 bases separated the two germline ends. This CDR3 is 14 amino acids long. Germline loops: CDR1 SGHVS, CDR2 FQNEAQ. CDR3 residues: CASSPRRERDTQYF. The CDR3 DNA follows: TGTGCCAGCAGCCCTAGGCGGGAACGGGATACGCAGTATTTT.

The chain uses TRBV6-4 and TRBJ1-2, with D perhaps TRBD1 (5 bases). CDR1 is MRHNA, CDR2 SNTAGT, per germline. The CDR3 is 12 residues long. The V and J ends lost 6 bases and 6 bases respectively, with 11 bases between them. The CDR3 region has the DNA TGTGCCAGCAGCAACCAGGGTGATGGCTACACCTTC. Translation gives CASSNQGDGYTF.

The rearrangement uses TRBV18 and TRBJ1-3; TRBD1 matches at 9 bases. The CDR3 extends over 16 amino acids. The germline CDR1 and CDR2 sequences are KGHSH and LQKENI. After removal of 4 bases from V and 0 bases from J, the junction contained 4 bases not matched to a gene. For the CDR3, the DNA is TGTGCCAGCTCACTTGGGACAGGGAACTCTGGAAACACCATATATTTT. Translated: CASSLGTGNSGNTIYF.

The chain uses TRBV6-6 and TRBJ1-4; TRBD1 agrees at 7 bases. Germline CDR1 reads MNHNY; CDR2 reads SVGAGI (reference sequence). This CDR3 region has 15 residues. Unmatched junction bases numbered 7, after V lost 5 bases and J lost 4 bases. CDR3 nucleotides: TGTGCCAGCAGTCGATCGGGACAGAATAATGAAAAACTGTTTTTT. Its translation: CASSRSGQNNEKLFF.

CDR3 bases: TGTGCCAGCAGTCCTACAGGGGCGGGGGGAAACACCATATATTTT. Protein sequence: CASSPTGAGGNTIYF. V and J are TRBV28 and TRBJ1-3, with 7 positions matching TRBD1. The CDR3 length is 15 residues. V was clipped by 5 bases and J by 4 bases; unmatched bases: 8. Germline V gives CDR1 MDHEN, CDR2 SYDVKM.

The chain carries TRBV19 and TRBJ2-3; TRBD1 is a possible D gene (6 bases). The CDR3 runs 14 residues. Germline V gene data show CDR1 as LNHDA and CDR2 as SQIVND (reference sequence). The V gene lost 6 bases and the J gene lost 6 bases, with 16 bases spanning the gap. CDR3 DNA: TGTGCCAGTAGCTTAATACAGGGATGGGATACGCAGTATTTT. It encodes CASSLIQGWDTQYF.